Below are 20 T cell receptor beta chains sequenced from a single sample in a study of radiotherapy plus CTLA-4 blockade in lung cancer. Using immunoSEQ multiplex PCR, the repertoire was profiled, and TCRdb retains in-frame clones only, with some absent. The sample holds fewer than 65,000 clones, approximately 84% seen once. The sequencing used peripheral blood, collected from a patient treated with radiotherapy plus ipilimumab. These receptor sequences come from a human donor with non-small cell lung cancer whose response to radiotherapy plus ipilimumab could not be evaluated.

The rearrangement uses TRBV6-5 and TRBJ1-1; tentatively, D is TRBD1 (5 bases). The CDR3 has 13 amino acids. Germline CDR1 reads MNHEY; CDR2 reads SVGAGI. V was shortened by 6 bases and J by 1 base, with 9 bases between the two germline ends. In DNA form, the CDR3 reads TGTGCCAGCAGGTCCACAGGGAACACTGAAGCTTTCTTT. Translating gives CASRSTGNTEAFF.

The chain carries TRBV5-6 and TRBJ2-1; TRBD2 is a possible D gene (6 bases). Per the germline V gene, CDR1 is SGHDT and CDR2 is YYEEEE. V dropped 0 bases and J dropped 6 bases, with 16 bases sitting between them. The CDR3 length is 16 residues. CDR3 sequence reads: CASSLAQGLRFNEQFF. The CDR3 nucleotides are TGTGCCAGCAGCTTGGCTCAGGGACTCCGCTTCAATGAGCAGTTCTTC.

The V call is TRBV5-1, the J call TRBJ2-3, with D maybe TRBD1 (6 bases). In germline, CDR1 is SGHRS, CDR2 YFSETQ. The germline V and J ends were trimmed by 0 bases and 5 bases, with 10 bases remaining between them. The CDR3 length is 14 residues. This CDR3 reads CASSLGGPEDTQYF. CDR3 sequence (DNA): TGCGCCAGCAGCTTGGGGGGGCCGGAAGATACGCAGTATTTT.

The rearrangement links TRBV10-3 to TRBJ2-2; TRBD2 might be the D (6 bases). The CDR3 is made up of 13 amino acids. The V gene lost 0 bases and the J gene lost 8 bases, with 7 bases spanning the gap. CDR1 is ENHRY, CDR2 SYGVKD, per germline. The CDR3 sequence is CAISESAGGELFF. CDR3 nucleotides: TGTGCCATCAGTGAGTCGGCGGGAGGGGAGCTGTTTTTT.

The gene calls are TRBV21-1 and TRBJ2-6; the table's D call, TRBD2, was not checked against the DNA. TRBV21-1 is termed a pseudogene. CDR3 size: 18 residues. CDR3 nucleotides: TGTGCCAGCAGCCCTGCGGAGGGGAAAAGGAGTGGGGCCAACGTCCTGACTTTC. It encodes CASSPAEGKRSGANVLTF.

The CDR3 coding sequence is TGCGCCAGCAGCTTAGGGACAGGGAGAGAGCAGTACTTC. It yields the protein CASSLGTGREQYF. The chain combines TRBV5-1 with TRBJ2-7; 9 bases fit TRBD1. Per germline, CDR1 SGHRS and CDR2 YFSETQ. J was trimmed by 7 bases and V by 2 bases; bases with no gene match: 4. The CDR3 spans 13 residues.

The J gene is TRBJ1-4, the V gene TRBV6-5; D is unclear. This CDR3 comprises 14 residues. In germline, CDR1 is MNHEY, CDR2 SVGAGI. V shed 0 bases and J shed 3 bases, with 5 bases lying between them. The CDR3 DNA follows: TGTGCCAGCAGTTACTCCCAGGCTAATGAAAAACTGTTTTTT. Amino acids: CASSYSQANEKLFF.

The chain joins TRBV28 to TRBJ2-1, with TRBD2 identical over 8 bases. There are 14 residues in the CDR3. J gave up 5 bases and V 11 bases, and 11 bases lay outside the gene matches. Looked up from germline, CDR1 is MDHEN and CDR2 is SYDVKM. CDR3 sequence: CAARAQRENNEQFF. CDR3 bases: TGTGCCGCAAGGGCCCAGCGGGAGAACAATGAGCAGTTCTTC.

The rearrangement links TRBV5-1 to TRBJ2-7, with TRBD2 matching 15 bases. The CDR3 length is 19 residues. The germline V gene has CDR1 SGHRS and CDR2 YFSETQ. V shed 3 bases and J 2 bases; nucleotides not matched to a gene: 12. Here the CDR3 reads CASSYFIPGLAGGPYEQYF. In DNA form, the CDR3 reads TGCGCCAGCAGCTATTTTATTCCGGGACTAGCGGGAGGACCCTACGAGCAGTACTTC.

The chain links TRBV7-2 to TRBJ1-2; 8 bases align to TRBD1. CDR1 is SGHTA, CDR2 FQGNSA, per germline. The CDR3 is 16 residues long. Unmatched junction bases numbered 12, after V lost 4 bases and J lost 5 bases. DNA for the CDR3: TGTGCCAGCAGCTCCAACCCCGGGGGACAGGCTTATGGCTACACCTTC. Translating it yields CASSSNPGGQAYGYTF.

The chain couples TRBV4-1 to TRBJ1-2; 7 bases are shared with TRBD1. This CDR3 region has 14 residues. J lost 0 bases, V lost 4 bases, and 2 bases had no gene match. CDR1 MGHRA and CDR2 YSYEKL come from the germline V gene. Here the CDR3 DNA reads TGCGCCAGCAGCCTGGGGACAGCTAACTATGGCTACACCTTC. Protein: CASSLGTANYGYTF.

The chain joins TRBV7-9 to TRBJ2-3; TRBD1 might be the D (5 bases). The germline V gene has CDR1 SEHNR and CDR2 FQNEAQ (reference sequence). This CDR3 has 16 residues. V was clipped by 5 bases and J by 4 bases, with 19 bases between them. The CDR3 reads CASSQARTYGSDTQYF. CDR3 DNA: TGTGCCAGCAGCCAAGCCCGGACATATGGATCAGATACGCAGTATTTT.

This chain joins TRBV5-1 and TRBJ2-7; possibly TRBD1 for D (6 bases). Germline V gene sequence: CDR1 SGHRS, CDR2 YFSETQ. CDR3 size: 15 residues. The V end was cut by 0 bases, the J end by 2 bases, with 12 bases between. This chain's CDR3 is CASSLATGVTYEQYF. The DNA of the CDR3 is TGCGCCAGCAGCTTGGCGACAGGTGTAACCTACGAGCAGTACTTC.

This rearrangement joins TRBV27 to TRBJ2-7, with 9 bases identical to TRBD2. The CDR3 consists of 15 residues. Germline V gene lookup returns CDR1 MNHEY and CDR2 SMNVEV (reference sequence). Trimming at V came to 10 bases and at J to 3 bases, leaving 13 bases not matched to a gene. The CDR3 protein is CAILGVSGRIYEQYF. CDR3 DNA: TGTGCCATTCTGGGGGTTAGCGGGAGAATCTACGAGCAGTACTTC.

The chain employs TRBV12-1 and TRBJ2-7; the tabulated D call, TRBD2, remains unverified against the DNA. TRBV12-1 is shown as a pseudogene. The CDR3 extends over 16 amino acids. The CDR3 protein is CASSFVLLAGGYEQYF. CDR3 nucleotides: TGTGCCAGCAGCTTTGTCCTGCTAGCGGGAGGTTACGAGCAGTACTTC.

The chain is built from TRBV6-6 and TRBJ1-1, with D uncertain. Deletions cut 8 bases from V and 1 base from J, with 5 bases between. Germline V gene data show CDR1 as MNHNY and CDR2 as SVGAGI (reference sequence). The CDR3 totals 11 residues. CDR3 sequence (DNA): TGTGCCAGCGGCCAGAACACTGAAGCTTTCTTT. Protein sequence: CASGQNTEAFF.

This clone has only one observation. V usage is TRBV6-5 and J usage is TRBJ2-1, with 9 bases matching TRBD2. Germline lookup yields CDR1 MNHEY and CDR2 SVGAGI. Trimming at V came to 3 bases and at J to 10 bases, leaving 1 base not matched to a gene. The CDR3 sequence is 12 residues long. The CDR3 nucleotides are TGTGCCAGCAGTTATGGACTAGCGGAGCAGTTCTTC. Translating it yields CASSYGLAEQFF.

J is TRBJ1-1 and V is TRBV6-4, with 7 bases aligning to TRBD1. The CDR3 is made up of 15 amino acids. Trimming at V came to 8 bases and at J to 1 base, leaving 10 bases not matched to a gene. Germline lookup yields CDR1 MRHNA and CDR2 SNTAGT. The CDR3 DNA sequence: TGTGCCAGCTCCCTCCGAAGGGGGCCGAACACTGAAGCTTTCTTT. This codes for CASSLRRGPNTEAFF.

J is TRBJ2-1 and V is TRBV2; D may be TRBD1 (6 bases). Germline V lookup: CDR1 SNHLY, CDR2 FYNNEI. The CDR3 extends over 12 amino acids. V was clipped by 5 bases and J by 8 bases, with 10 bases between them. CDR3 region: CASSQTGYEQFF. The CDR3 DNA reads TGTGCCAGCAGTCAGACAGGATATGAGCAGTTCTTC.

This rearrangement joins TRBV19 to TRBJ2-7, with 8 bases lining up with TRBD1. This CDR3 spans 15 amino acids. CDR1 and CDR2 (germline): LNHDA, SQIVND (reference sequence). V trimming: 5 bases; J trimming: 2 bases; junction bases outside the gene matches: 8. The CDR3 DNA follows: TGTGCCAGTAGTCCAGACGGGACAGGAACCTACGAGCAGTACTTC. This encodes CASSPDGTGTYEQYF.